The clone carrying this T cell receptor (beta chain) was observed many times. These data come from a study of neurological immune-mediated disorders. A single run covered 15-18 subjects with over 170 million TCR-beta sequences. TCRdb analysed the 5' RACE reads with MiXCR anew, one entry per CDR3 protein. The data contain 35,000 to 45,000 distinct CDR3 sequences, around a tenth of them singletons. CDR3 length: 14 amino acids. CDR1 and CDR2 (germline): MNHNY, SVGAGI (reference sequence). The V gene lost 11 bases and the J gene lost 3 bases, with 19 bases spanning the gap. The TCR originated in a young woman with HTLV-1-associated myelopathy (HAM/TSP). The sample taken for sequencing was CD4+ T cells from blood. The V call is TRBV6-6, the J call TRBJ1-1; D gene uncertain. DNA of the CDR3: TGTGCCGCAAGAAATGGCGGTTTCCACACTGAAGCTTTCTTT. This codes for CAARNGGFHTEAFF.